The 23 T cell receptor beta chains below come from one sample, sequenced in a study of blood T cell repertoires in COVID-19. Libraries were prepared by immunoSEQ multiplex PCR; TCRdb keeps only in-frame clonotypes and omits some of them. The sample lists approximately 100,000 clones; 90% were seen once. Sequencing was carried out using peripheral blood. The receptors shown here come from a human donor in a cohort sampled during active COVID-19.

This chain joins TRBV6-5 and TRBJ2-7; D uncertain. This CDR3 has 14 amino acids. Germline V gene lookup returns CDR1 MNHEY and CDR2 SVGAGI. Between the trimmed V and J ends, which lost 7 bases and 1 base, there was a span of 14 bases. The CDR3: CASTYSYSSYEQYF. The CDR3 DNA follows: TGTGCCAGCACCTATAGCTATTCATCCTACGAGCAGTACTTC.

The rearrangement uses TRBV27 and TRBJ2-2; 11 bases map to TRBD1. This CDR3 is built from 16 residues. V lost 2 bases and J lost 4; bases outside the gene matches: 3. Germline lookup yields CDR1 MNHEY and CDR2 SMNVEV (reference sequence). This CDR3 reads CASSLRTGGGTGELFF. Here the CDR3 DNA reads TGTGCCAGCAGTTTACGGACAGGGGGCGGCACCGGGGAGCTGTTTTTT.

This clone was counted once. The V gene is TRBV5-4, the J gene TRBJ2-2, with D perhaps matching TRBD1 (6 bases). The V end lost 4 bases, the J end lost 6 bases, and 19 bases lay between the germline ends. Germline V gene data show CDR1 as SGHNT and CDR2 as YYREEE (reference sequence). CDR3 size: 16 residues. CDR3 sequence: CASSGRIRGGPGELFF. The CDR3 nucleotides are TGTGCCAGCAGCGGAAGGATCAGGGGTGGCCCCGGGGAGCTGTTTTTT.

This chain links TRBV19 with TRBJ2-1; TRBD2 agrees at 7 bases. Germline lookup yields CDR1 LNHDA and CDR2 SQIVND (reference sequence). Germline trimming cut 4 bases from V and 6 bases from J; bases unmatched to any gene: 12. The CDR3 extends over 16 amino acids. The CDR3: CASSTPQRDYPNEQFF. The CDR3 bases are TGTGCCAGTAGTACTCCCCAGCGGGACTACCCCAATGAGCAGTTCTTC.

V gene TRBV25-1 combines with J gene TRBJ1-5, with no clear D. The length of the CDR3 is 16 residues. The germline V and J ends were trimmed by 4 bases and 0 bases, with 13 bases remaining between them. From germline, CDR1 is MGHDK and CDR2 SYGVNS. The CDR3 sequence: CASSASGKISNQPQHF. CDR3 coding DNA: TGTGCCAGCAGTGCTTCCGGGAAAATTAGCAATCAGCCCCAGCATTTT.

The CDR3 loop is CARGQSPFNYGYTF. The CDR3 DNA is TGCGCCAGGGGACAGTCGCCGTTTAACTATGGCTACACCTTC. The genes are TRBV5-1 and TRBJ1-2, with TRBD1 identical over 7 bases. The J segment lost 1 base and the V segment lost 8 bases, leaving 8 bases of the junction unmatched. The V gene's germline CDR1 is SGHRS and CDR2 YFSETQ. The length of the CDR3 is 14 residues.

The chain joins TRBV28 to TRBJ2-1; 11 bases map to TRBD2. The V and J ends lost 3 bases and 10 bases, in that order; junction bases with no gene match: 11. The CDR3 spans 16 residues. The germline gives CDR1 MDHEN, CDR2 SYDVKM. The CDR3 coding sequence is TGTGCCAGCAGTTTGCCCACTACTAGCGGGAGCGTCGAGCAGTTCTTC. Translation gives CASSLPTTSGSVEQFF.

The chain is built from TRBV28 and TRBJ2-2, with 14 bases that match TRBD2. Germline-derived CDR1 and CDR2 are MDHEN and SYDVKM. The CDR3 has 17 residues. The J segment lost 4 bases and the V segment lost 7 bases, leaving 8 bases of the junction unmatched. Here the CDR3 DNA reads TGTGCCAGCAAGGGACTAGCGGGAGTTATGGGCACCGGGGAGCTGTTTTTT. Encoded protein: CASKGLAGVMGTGELFF.

The rearrangement links TRBV12-5 to TRBJ1-1, with TRBD1 matching over 8 bases. The length of the CDR3 is 14 residues. The junction had 0 bases not matched to a gene; V was cut back by 2 bases and J by 1 base. The germline CDR1 and CDR2 sequences are LGHNT and FRNRAP. The DNA for the CDR3 is TGTGCTAGTGGTTTGCAGGGGGCGAACACTGAAGCTTTCTTT. As protein: CASGLQGANTEAFF.

The rearrangement uses TRBV18 and TRBJ2-3, with TRBD1 matching 7 bases. V lost 2 bases, J lost 2 bases, and 7 bases stayed unmatched. Per the germline V gene, CDR1 is KGHSH and CDR2 is LQKENI. This CDR3 region has 16 residues. CDR3 sequence reads: CASSPRDREFTDTQYF. CDR3 sequence (DNA): TGTGCCAGCTCACCAAGAGACAGGGAGTTCACAGATACGCAGTATTTT.

This rearrangement joins TRBV19 to TRBJ1-2; TRBD1 matches at 8 bases. The germline V gene has CDR1 LNHDA and CDR2 SQIVND (reference sequence). This CDR3 contains 15 residues. J was trimmed by 2 bases and V by 6 bases; bases with no gene match: 8. The CDR3 DNA reads TGTGCCAGTAGATACGGACAGGGAGGCAACTATGGCTACACCTTC. Its translation: CASRYGQGGNYGYTF.

The rearrangement uses TRBV7-3 and TRBJ2-7; D perhaps matches TRBD1 (6 bases). The CDR3 has 14 amino acids. V lost 2 bases to trimming and J lost 5 bases, with 13 bases between them. Germline CDR1 reads SGHTA; CDR2 reads FQGTGA. The CDR3 region has the DNA TGTGCCAGCAGCTTACGCCAGGGGTTCAACGAGCAGTACTTC. Translating gives CASSLRQGFNEQYF.

This clone was observed once. The CDR3 sequence is CATSDINNRENNEQFF. The CDR3 region has the DNA TGTGCCACCAGTGATATCAATAACCGGGAGAACAATGAGCAGTTCTTC. V gene TRBV24-1 combines with J gene TRBJ2-1; TRBD2 might be the D (6 bases). This CDR3 is 16 amino acids long. The ends were cut back, 3 bases at V and 5 bases at J, with 16 bases in the middle. CDR1 is KGHDR and CDR2 is SFDVKD in the germline V gene.

This clone was seen just once. The genes are TRBV21-1 and TRBJ1-1. TRBV21-1 is an annotated pseudogene. The CDR3 sequence is 15 residues long. Here the CDR3 reads CASNKAGGPYTEAFF. The CDR3 DNA follows: TGTGCCAGCAATAAGGCCGGGGGGCCCTACACTGAAGCTTTCTTT.

The sample holds a few counts of this clone. This chain joins TRBV11-3 and TRBJ2-2; D uncertain. This CDR3 spans 13 amino acids. CDR1 is SGHNT, CDR2 YENEEA, per germline. V shed 2 bases and J shed 8 bases, with 9 bases lying between them. CDR3 sequence reads: CASSLMRRGELFF. CDR3 DNA: TGTGCCAGCAGCTTAATGCGTCGGGGGGAGCTGTTTTTT.

V is TRBV4-3 and J is TRBJ1-6; D ambiguous. The CDR3 contains 13 residues. Germline loops: CDR1 LGHNA, CDR2 YSLEER. Trimming took off 5 bases at V and 7 bases at J, with 9 bases between the two ends. CDR3: CASSLNINSPLHF. As DNA, the CDR3 is TGCGCCAGCAGCTTGAACATCAATTCACCCCTCCACTTT.

This clone was counted once. The chain combines TRBV11-2 with TRBJ1-5; 7 nucleotides align to TRBD1. Germline-derived CDR1 and CDR2 are SGHAT and FQNNGV. The CDR3 runs 16 residues. Trimming at V came to 3 bases and at J to 4 bases, leaving 9 bases not matched to a gene. The chain's CDR3 is CASSLGQGVGNQPQHF. The CDR3 DNA sequence: TGTGCCAGCAGCTTGGGGCAGGGGGTAGGGAATCAGCCCCAGCATTTT.

The chain recombines TRBV2 with TRBJ1-1, with TRBD1 as a possible D gene (6 bases). The CDR3 is made up of 14 amino acids. Germline CDR1 is SNHLY and CDR2 is FYNNEI. The V end was cut by 4 bases, the J end by 1 base, with 10 bases between. CDR3 amino acids: CASSVEQGNTEAFF. Written as DNA, the CDR3 is TGTGCCAGCAGTGTTGAACAGGGGAACACTGAAGCTTTCTTT.

The chain links TRBV3-1 (or the pseudogene TRBV3-2) to TRBJ2-7, with 9 bases lining up with TRBD1. CDR3 length: 16 residues. The germline CDR1 and CDR2 sequences are LGHDT and YNNKEL (reference sequence). Trimming removed 4 bases from V and 6 bases from J; junction bases left unmatched: 13. CDR3 coding DNA: TGTGCCAGCAGCCTGATAACAGGGGGCGCCTCCCGCGAGCAGTACTTC. It encodes CASSLITGGASREQYF.

The rearrangement joins TRBV12-3 or TRBV12-4 to TRBJ2-7, with 8 nucleotides matching TRBD2. The CDR3 is made up of 13 amino acids. Unmatched junction bases numbered 6, after V lost 9 bases and J lost 2 bases. CDR3 region: CASSGGGPYEQYF. The CDR3 DNA reads as TGTGCCAGTTCCGGGGGGGGGCCCTACGAGCAGTACTTC.

This chain joins TRBV7-9 and TRBJ2-3; 10 positions agree with TRBD2. CDR1 is SEHNR, CDR2 FQNEAQ, per germline (reference sequence). The V and J ends lost 11 bases and 1 base, in that order; junction bases with no gene match: 3. CDR3 length: 13 residues. CDR3 sequence (DNA): TGTGCCGGGGGGACTAGCGGCACAGATACGCAGTATTTT. As protein: CAGGTSGTDTQYF.

This clone was observed a handful of times. This chain uses TRBV6-5 with TRBJ2-7; D is perhaps TRBD2 (6 bases). V was cut by 0 bases and J by 2 bases, with 8 bases left in between. Germline CDR1 reads MNHEY; CDR2 reads SVGAGI. CDR3 length: 14 residues. In nucleotides, the CDR3 is TGTGCCAGCAGTTACTCGGAGGGCCCCTACGAGCAGTACTTC. Translating gives CASSYSEGPYEQYF.

This chain uses TRBV5-6 with TRBJ1-2; 10 bases map to TRBD1. Unmatched junction bases numbered 6, after V lost 4 bases and J lost 0 bases. This CDR3 is 16 amino acids long. Per the germline V gene, CDR1 is SGHDT and CDR2 is YYEEEE. The CDR3 sequence: CASSGDRGNTNYGYTF. The CDR3 DNA follows: TGTGCCAGCAGCGGGGACAGGGGAAACACTAACTATGGCTACACCTTC.